This T cell receptor beta chain was documented in a study of CD8 T cells in ankylosing spondylitis. For this clonotype: Its antigen is undetermined.

Findings and limits, study-wide: Disease-linked clones reportedly showed significant enrichment in matched ankylosing spondylitis synovial fluid. The authors found the disease-linked clones to be CD8+ and relatively rare in peripheral blood. Ankylosing spondylitis blood seemed to carry a telltale TCR beta motif made of several highly homologous variants. Before this, some motif variants had been reported in reactive arthritis synovial fluid and blood.

The TCR beta libraries were generated through quantitative 5'-RACE incorporating molecular barcodes. TCRdb recomputed calls from the 5' RACE reads with MiXCR, one row per CDR3 protein. The sample carries roughly 220,000 distinct CDR3 sequences, 15% to 20% recorded once. Trimming stripped 1 base from V and 4 bases from J, with 16 bases between. Germline CDR1 and CDR2: SGHDN and FVKESK. CDR3 length: 16 amino acids. V and J are TRBV14 and TRBJ1-2; TRBD1 might be the D (5 bases). The TCR sequence derives from a male donor with ankylosing spondylitis. The sample was blood, either unsorted or a sorted T cell fraction (not recorded which). For the CDR3, the DNA is TGTGCCAGCAGCCAAGTAGTTTCGGGAAGGGGCTATGGCTACACCTTC. Its protein is CASSQVVSGRGYGYTF.